This T cell receptor (beta chain) was documented in a study of CD8+CD57+ T cells in acquired aplastic anemia. Study-wide findings and caveats: Levels of CD8+ Simpson's diversity were not significantly distinct in patients versus controls.

Note on this clonotype: As yet, its antigen is unknown.

TCR beta VDJ combinations and CDR3 sequences were profiled from genomic DNA. TCRdb re-derived calls from the reads in MiXCR, one entry per CDR3 protein. The profile shows 33,000 or so distinct CDR3 sequences, 65% to 80% of them singletons. Sequenced material: sorted CD4+, CD8+, or CD8+CD57+ T cells (not recorded which) from PBMCs. This TCR came from a human donor in good health, serving as a control.

CDR3: CAIKGQGADYGYTF. CDR3 sequence (DNA): TGTGCCATAAAGGGTCAGGGGGCGGACTATGGCTACACCTTC. This chain connects TRBV10-3 to TRBJ1-2; 8 positions agree with TRBD1. V lost 9 bases, J lost 3 bases, and 9 bases stayed unmatched. CDR3 size: 14 residues. Germline values: CDR1 ENHRY, CDR2 SYGVKD.